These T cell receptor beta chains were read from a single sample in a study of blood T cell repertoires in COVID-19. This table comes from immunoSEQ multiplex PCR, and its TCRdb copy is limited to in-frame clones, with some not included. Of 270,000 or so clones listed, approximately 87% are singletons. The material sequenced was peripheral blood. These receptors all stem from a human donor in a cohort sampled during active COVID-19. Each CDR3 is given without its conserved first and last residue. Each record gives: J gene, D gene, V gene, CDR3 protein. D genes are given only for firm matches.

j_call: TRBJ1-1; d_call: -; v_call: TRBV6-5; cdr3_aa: ASSYSKQGRTEAF
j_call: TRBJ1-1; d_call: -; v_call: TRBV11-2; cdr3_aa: ASSLLMNTEAF
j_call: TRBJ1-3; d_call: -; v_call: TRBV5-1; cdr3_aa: ASSFEGDTIY
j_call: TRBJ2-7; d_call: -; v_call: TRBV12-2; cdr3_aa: ASRLGTSGSYEQY
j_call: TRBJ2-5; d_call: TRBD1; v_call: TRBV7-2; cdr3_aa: ASSPRGPQETQY
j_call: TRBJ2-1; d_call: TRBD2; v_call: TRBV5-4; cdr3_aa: ASSIPGLAGNEQF
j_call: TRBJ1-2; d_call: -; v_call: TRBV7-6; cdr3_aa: ASSSAGLATNYGYT
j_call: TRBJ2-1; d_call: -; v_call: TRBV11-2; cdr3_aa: ASSAAFFYNEQF
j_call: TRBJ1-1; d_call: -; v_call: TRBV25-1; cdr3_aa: ASSATFGGVGTEAF
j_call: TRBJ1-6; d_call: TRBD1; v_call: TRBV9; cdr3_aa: ASSVGQGAPLH
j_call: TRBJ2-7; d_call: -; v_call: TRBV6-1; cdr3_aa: ASSETTDRYEQY
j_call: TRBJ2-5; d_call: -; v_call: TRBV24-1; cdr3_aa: ATSELSGETQY
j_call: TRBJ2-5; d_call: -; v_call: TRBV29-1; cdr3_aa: SVGKQETQY
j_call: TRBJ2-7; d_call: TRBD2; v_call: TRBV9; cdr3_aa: ASSVGLASAYEQY
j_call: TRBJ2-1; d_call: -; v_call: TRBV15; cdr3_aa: ATSRTSTGTEQF
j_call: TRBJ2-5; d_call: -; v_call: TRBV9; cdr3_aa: ASSVYSFQDQY
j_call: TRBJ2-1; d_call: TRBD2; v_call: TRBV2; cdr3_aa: ASSFELAGTNEQF
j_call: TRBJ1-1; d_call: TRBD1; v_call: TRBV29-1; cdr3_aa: SVDRGRVSFSEAF
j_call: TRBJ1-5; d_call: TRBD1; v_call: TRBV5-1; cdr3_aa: ASSLGQGMGQPQH
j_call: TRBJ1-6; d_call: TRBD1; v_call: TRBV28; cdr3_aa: ASSGAGGISPLH
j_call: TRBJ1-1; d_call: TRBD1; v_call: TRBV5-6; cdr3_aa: ASSLARGREAF
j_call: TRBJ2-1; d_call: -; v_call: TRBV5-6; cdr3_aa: ASSSIRGALYNEQF
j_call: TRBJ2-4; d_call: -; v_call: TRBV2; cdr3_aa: ASSEWGSRGY
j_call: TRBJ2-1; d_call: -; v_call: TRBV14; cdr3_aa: ASSQVTGKVNEQF
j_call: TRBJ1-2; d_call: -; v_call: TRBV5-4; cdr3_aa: ASSLRAGNYGYT
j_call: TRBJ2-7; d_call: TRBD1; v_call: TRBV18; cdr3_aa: ASSRTGGEQY
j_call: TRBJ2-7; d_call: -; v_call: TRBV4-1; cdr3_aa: ASSQVPPPPYEQY